The TCR beta chain under discussion was sequenced for a study of blood T cell repertoires in COVID-19. Study summary: Sample material is recorded as cDNA or gDNA derived from T cells, B-cell-depleted T cells, or PBMCs.

This clone was seen a handful of times. Under the authors' procedure: Amplification of reference gene primers provided the estimated nucleated cell counts. Clones were sequenced by immunoSEQ multiplex PCR, and TCRdb holds only the in-frame ones, with some missing. That table is the source of V, J and clone size, and D and trimming were worked out from the DNA. The table shows under 45,000 clones, with around 85% occurring only once. The V gene's germline CDR1 is SEHNR and CDR2 FQNEAQ (reference sequence). This CDR3 spans 15 amino acids. V lost 4 bases to trimming and J lost 3 bases; unmatched junction nucleotides: 9.

V gene TRBV7-9 combines with J gene TRBJ2-7; TRBD1 aligns across 7 bases. Source material: peripheral blood. The clonotype originates from a man aged 35 to 55 with active COVID-19. This CDR3 reads CASSSPRQGDYEQYF. The CDR3 DNA sequence: TGTGCCAGCAGCTCCCCCCGGCAGGGGGACTACGAGCAGTACTTC.